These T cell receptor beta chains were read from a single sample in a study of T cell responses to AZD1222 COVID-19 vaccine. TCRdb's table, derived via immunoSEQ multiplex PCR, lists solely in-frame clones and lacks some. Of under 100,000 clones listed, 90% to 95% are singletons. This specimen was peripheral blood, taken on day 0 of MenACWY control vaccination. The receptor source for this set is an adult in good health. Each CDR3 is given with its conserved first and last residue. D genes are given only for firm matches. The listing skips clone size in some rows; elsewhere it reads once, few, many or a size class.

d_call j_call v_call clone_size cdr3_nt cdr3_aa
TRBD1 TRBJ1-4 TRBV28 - TGTGCCAGCAGTACTATAGGGGGGACAGGGGGTCGGAATGAAAAACTGTTTTTT CASSTIGGTGGRNEKLFF
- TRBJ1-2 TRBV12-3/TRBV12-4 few TGTGCCAGCAGTCACGCGGAGAACTATGGCTACACCTTC CASSHAENYGYTF
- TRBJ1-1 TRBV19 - TGTGCAACTAGGGGGGGTAGCACTGAAGCTTTCTTT CATRGGSTEAFF
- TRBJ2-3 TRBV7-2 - TGTGCCAGCAGCTTAGTTCGGACAGATACGCAGTATTTT CASSLVRTDTQYF
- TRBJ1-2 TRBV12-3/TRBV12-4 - TGTGCCAGCAGTCCCCAGAACTATGGCTACACCTTC CASSPQNYGYTF
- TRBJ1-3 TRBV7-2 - TGTGCCAGCAGCTTAGGGGAAGATACCACCATATATTTT CASSLGEDTTIYF
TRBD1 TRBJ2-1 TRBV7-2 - TGTGCCAGCGGAACTCGACAGGGAATGGGTCATGAGCAGTTCTTC CASGTRQGMGHEQFF
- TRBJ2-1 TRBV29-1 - TGCAGCGTTCTGCCCGGAGTGGATGGGCAGTTCTTC CSVLPGVDGQFF
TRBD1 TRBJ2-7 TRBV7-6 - TGTGCCAGCAGCCGTGGGACAGGGGTGTACGAGCAGTACTTC CASSRGTGVYEQYF
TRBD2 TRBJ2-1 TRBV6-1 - TGTGCCAGCAGTGAAGAGGAGCGGGGAATTTACAATGAGCAGTTCTTC CASSEEERGIYNEQFF
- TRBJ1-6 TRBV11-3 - TGTGCCAGCAGCCCGTACAGGGATTCTGATTCACCCCTCCACTTT CASSPYRDSDSPLHF
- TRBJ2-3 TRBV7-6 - TGTGCCAGCAGCCCCCAACAGACGGGGGTTTATACGCAGTATTTT CASSPQQTGVYTQYF
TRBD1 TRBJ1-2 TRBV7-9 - TGTGCCAGCAGCACTCCGGGACAGGGCTATGGCTACACCTTC CASSTPGQGYGYTF
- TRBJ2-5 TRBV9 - TGTGCCAGCAGCCGTACAGGGTCAGAGACCCAGTACTTC CASSRTGSETQYF
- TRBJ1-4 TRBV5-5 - TGTGCCAGCACCCCCTCGCTGGGCAGGGGAAGTGAAAAACTGTTTTTT CASTPSLGRGSEKLFF
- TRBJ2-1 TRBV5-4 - TGTGCCAGCAGCTTGGTCCGCGGGAACGTCGGCAATGAGCAGTTCTTC CASSLVRGNVGNEQFF
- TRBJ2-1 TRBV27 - TGTGCCAGCAGTTCCCCCCCCAGGGTCAATGAGCAGTTCTTC CASSSPPRVNEQFF
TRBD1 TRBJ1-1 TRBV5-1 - TGCGCCAGCAGCTCAAGACAGGGGGTAGGCACTGAAGCTTTCTTT CASSSRQGVGTEAFF
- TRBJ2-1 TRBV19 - TGTGCCAGTAGTATAGTTAGTTCCAATGAGCAGTTCTTC CASSIVSSNEQFF
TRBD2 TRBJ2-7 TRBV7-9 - TGTGCCAGCAGCGGTACTAGCGGGGGGTTCGACGAGCAGTACTTC CASSGTSGGFDEQYF
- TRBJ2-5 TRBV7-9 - TGTGCCAGCAGCTTTTCGGGTGGAAGAGAGACCCAGTACTTC CASSFSGGRETQYF
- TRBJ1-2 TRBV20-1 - TGCAGTGCTAGTCGAGGGACTGACTATGGCTACACCTTC CSASRGTDYGYTF
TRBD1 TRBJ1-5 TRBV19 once TGTGCCAGTGCAGGACAGGGGAATAGCAATCAGCCCCAGCATTTT CASAGQGNSNQPQHF
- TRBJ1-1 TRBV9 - TGTGCCAGGAAGGTGAACACTGAAGCTTTCTTT CARKVNTEAFF
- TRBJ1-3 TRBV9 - TGTGCCAGCAGCGTGCTCGGGACGGGCTCTGGAAACACCATATATTTT CASSVLGTGSGNTIYF
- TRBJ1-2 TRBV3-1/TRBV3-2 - TGTGCCAGCAGCGGACATTCAAACTATGGCTACACCTTC CASSGHSNYGYTF
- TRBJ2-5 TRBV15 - TGTGCCACCAGCAGAGATCCAGGGAAGGAAGAGACCCAGTACTTC CATSRDPGKEETQYF
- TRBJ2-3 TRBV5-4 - TGTGCCAGCAGCTCACCGGCGGATACGCAGTATTTT CASSSPADTQYF
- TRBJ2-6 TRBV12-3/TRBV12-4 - TGTGCCAGCAGTCGTGCCCGCGTCCTGACTTTC CASSRARVLTF
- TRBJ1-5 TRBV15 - TGTGCCACCAGCAGAGAAACCAATCAGCCCCAGCATTTT CATSRETNQPQHF
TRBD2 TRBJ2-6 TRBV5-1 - TGCGCCAGCAGCTTGGACCTAGCGGGAAGTTCTGGGGCCAACGTCCTGACTTTC CASSLDLAGSSGANVLTF
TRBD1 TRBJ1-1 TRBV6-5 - TGTGCCAGCAGTTACGCCCAGGGGGCTTGGGACACTGAAGCTTTCTTT CASSYAQGAWDTEAFF
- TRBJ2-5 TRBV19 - TGTGCCAGTAGTATTTCGTCCGCAGAATACCAAGAGACCCAGTACTTC CASSISSAEYQETQYF
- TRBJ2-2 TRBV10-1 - TGCGCCAGCAGATCACAGGGTTTGTCCGGGGAGCTGTTTTTT CASRSQGLSGELFF
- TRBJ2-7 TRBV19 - TGTGCCAGTAGGGCTGACCCCTCCTACGAGCAGTACTTC CASRADPSYEQYF
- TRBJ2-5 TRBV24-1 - TGTGCCACCAGTGATGGGGGGACAGTACTAGAGACCCAGTACTTC CATSDGGTVLETQYF